These T cell receptor beta chains were read from a single sample in a study of T cell responses to AZD1222 COVID-19 vaccine. Data came from immunoSEQ multiplex PCR; TCRdb stores just in-frame clones and leaves some out. The data hold 130,000 to 150,000 clones, with around 90% observed a single time. This specimen was peripheral blood, taken 28 days after the second AZD1222 dose. These receptor sequences come from an adult who received the AZD1222 COVID-19 vaccine. The CDR3 runs from the conserved cysteine through the conserved F or W. Each record gives: J gene, D gene, clone size, V gene, CDR3 DNA, CDR3 protein. D genes are given only for firm matches. Size values are once, few and many counts, or a class for expanded clones, and some rows have none.

J gene: TRBJ1-1
D gene: NA
clone size: NA
V gene: TRBV30
CDR3 DNA: TGTGCCTGGCTCTTGGGCGTCGGTGAAGCTTTCTTT
CDR3 protein: CAWLLGVGEAFF

J gene: TRBJ1-1
D gene: NA
clone size: NA
V gene: TRBV27
CDR3 DNA: TGTGCCAGCAGTTTATTGCTGGGTGTCACTGAAGCTTTCTTT
CDR3 protein: CASSLLLGVTEAFF

J gene: TRBJ1-2
D gene: TRBD1
clone size: NA
V gene: TRBV4-3
CDR3 DNA: TGCGCCAGCAGCCAGATACAGGGGTCCGCGGGCTATGGCTACACCTTC
CDR3 protein: CASSQIQGSAGYGYTF

J gene: TRBJ1-2
D gene: TRBD1
clone size: NA
V gene: TRBV14
CDR3 DNA: TGTGCCAGCAGCCTTGGACAGGGGCTTTGGAACTATGGCTACACCTTC
CDR3 protein: CASSLGQGLWNYGYTF

J gene: TRBJ2-7
D gene: NA
clone size: NA
V gene: TRBV24-1
CDR3 DNA: TGTGCCACCAGTGATCGCCTGTACCCCTGGGAGCAGTACTTC
CDR3 protein: CATSDRLYPWEQYF

J gene: TRBJ2-1
D gene: TRBD1
clone size: NA
V gene: TRBV15
CDR3 DNA: TGTGCCACCGGGACAGAATACAATGAGCAGTTCTTC
CDR3 protein: CATGTEYNEQFF

J gene: TRBJ2-1
D gene: TRBD2
clone size: NA
V gene: TRBV10-1
CDR3 DNA: TGCGCCAGCAGTGTCTCCACGGGAGGCAACTACAATGAGCAGTTCTTC
CDR3 protein: CASSVSTGGNYNEQFF

J gene: TRBJ1-5
D gene: NA
clone size: NA
V gene: TRBV5-5
CDR3 DNA: TGTGCCAGCAGCTTGGCTCCTCAAAATCAGCCCCAGCATTTT
CDR3 protein: CASSLAPQNQPQHF

J gene: TRBJ1-3
D gene: TRBD1
clone size: NA
V gene: TRBV4-1
CDR3 DNA: TGCGCCAGCAGCCAATCGGGACAGGGCTTCTCTGGAAACACCATATATTTT
CDR3 protein: CASSQSGQGFSGNTIYF

J gene: TRBJ1-5
D gene: NA
clone size: NA
V gene: TRBV10-3
CDR3 DNA: TGTGCCATCAGTGAGTATTCAAATAGCAATCAGCCCCAGCATTTT
CDR3 protein: CAISEYSNSNQPQHF

J gene: TRBJ1-3
D gene: NA
clone size: NA
V gene: TRBV10-3
CDR3 DNA: TGTGCCATCAGTGATGGGTCCGTAGTCTCTGGAAACACCATATATTTT
CDR3 protein: CAISDGSVVSGNTIYF

J gene: TRBJ1-5
D gene: NA
clone size: NA
V gene: TRBV2
CDR3 DNA: TGTGCCAGCAGGGGGGACGGTAGCAATCAGCCCCAGCATTTT
CDR3 protein: CASRGDGSNQPQHF

J gene: TRBJ2-7
D gene: TRBD1
clone size: NA
V gene: TRBV28
CDR3 DNA: TGTGCCAGCACCAGCCTCAGGGGGGAGCAGTACTTC
CDR3 protein: CASTSLRGEQYF

J gene: TRBJ2-3
D gene: TRBD2
clone size: NA
V gene: TRBV7-2
CDR3 DNA: TGTGCCAGCAGCTCGTTAGCGGGAGGGCGAACAGATACGCAGTATTTT
CDR3 protein: CASSSLAGGRTDTQYF

J gene: TRBJ2-1
D gene: TRBD2
clone size: NA
V gene: TRBV6-4
CDR3 DNA: TGTGCCAGCAGTGATTTGGCTAGCGGTTACAATGAGCAGTTCTTC
CDR3 protein: CASSDLASGYNEQFF

J gene: TRBJ2-1
D gene: NA
clone size: NA
V gene: TRBV28
CDR3 DNA: TGTGCCAGCAGTTTAATGTTCTTC
CDR3 protein: CASSLMFF

J gene: TRBJ2-7
D gene: TRBD2
clone size: NA
V gene: TRBV7-9
CDR3 DNA: TGTGCCAGCACCGAAACTAGCGTCTACGAGCAGTACTTC
CDR3 protein: CASTETSVYEQYF

J gene: TRBJ1-2
D gene: NA
clone size: NA
V gene: TRBV6-5
CDR3 DNA: TGTGCCAGCAAAGTCGCTTTTAACTATGGCTACACCTTC
CDR3 protein: CASKVAFNYGYTF

J gene: TRBJ1-2
D gene: NA
clone size: NA
V gene: TRBV28
CDR3 DNA: TGTGCCAGCAGCCAGAGTGGAGGGTACTATGGCTACACCTTC
CDR3 protein: CASSQSGGYYGYTF

J gene: TRBJ2-2
D gene: TRBD2
clone size: NA
V gene: TRBV5-4
CDR3 DNA: TGTGCCAGCCGCAACGGGGGGAGGGGTAGCACCGGGGAGCTGTTTTTT
CDR3 protein: CASRNGGRGSTGELFF

J gene: TRBJ1-3
D gene: NA
clone size: NA
V gene: TRBV30
CDR3 DNA: TGTGCCTGGAGGCTATCCGGAAACACCATATATTTT
CDR3 protein: CAWRLSGNTIYF

J gene: TRBJ1-3
D gene: NA
clone size: NA
V gene: TRBV11-2
CDR3 DNA: TGTGCCAGCAGCTTAGGGGGCACTCCTGAGGGAAACACCATATATTTT
CDR3 protein: CASSLGGTPEGNTIYF

J gene: TRBJ1-1
D gene: NA
clone size: NA
V gene: TRBV12-3/TRBV12-4
CDR3 DNA: TGTGCCAGCAGTTCGCCGGCGGACACTGAAGCTTTCTTT
CDR3 protein: CASSSPADTEAFF

J gene: TRBJ1-3
D gene: NA
clone size: NA
V gene: TRBV30
CDR3 DNA: TGTGCCTGGAGGAGGAGTTTTACGAACACCATATATTTT
CDR3 protein: CAWRRSFTNTIYF

J gene: TRBJ2-7
D gene: TRBD2
clone size: NA
V gene: TRBV19
CDR3 DNA: TGTGCCAGTACAGCCAGCGGGAGGCTCGACGAGCAGTACTTC
CDR3 protein: CASTASGRLDEQYF

J gene: TRBJ1-1
D gene: NA
clone size: few
V gene: TRBV15
CDR3 DNA: TGTGCCACCAGCAGAGATCCACGCGACATGGAGGCTTTCTTT
CDR3 protein: CATSRDPRDMEAFF

J gene: TRBJ2-3
D gene: NA
clone size: NA
V gene: TRBV11-2
CDR3 DNA: TGTGCCAGCAGCTTTCCAGGGGGGATGGCAGATACGCAGTATTTT
CDR3 protein: CASSFPGGMADTQYF

J gene: TRBJ1-1
D gene: NA
clone size: NA
V gene: TRBV6-5
CDR3 DNA: TGTGCCAGCAGCCCAAGTGGCACTGAAGCTTTCTTT
CDR3 protein: CASSPSGTEAFF

J gene: TRBJ1-2
D gene: NA
clone size: NA
V gene: TRBV29-1
CDR3 DNA: TGCAGCGTTGAACGGACAGAAGACTATGGCTACACCTTC
CDR3 protein: CSVERTEDYGYTF

J gene: TRBJ2-7
D gene: NA
clone size: NA
V gene: TRBV6-4
CDR3 DNA: TGTGCCACCGATAGGAGGGTCTACGAGCAGTACTTC
CDR3 protein: CATDRRVYEQYF

J gene: TRBJ1-1
D gene: NA
clone size: NA
V gene: TRBV7-6
CDR3 DNA: TGTGCCAGCAGCTTAGCCCCCGGGAACACTGAAGCTTTCTTT
CDR3 protein: CASSLAPGNTEAFF

J gene: TRBJ1-3
D gene: NA
clone size: NA
V gene: TRBV6-5
CDR3 DNA: TGTGCCAGCAGTATCTCTGGACCTGGAAACACCATATATTTT
CDR3 protein: CASSISGPGNTIYF

J gene: TRBJ2-1
D gene: NA
clone size: NA
V gene: TRBV2
CDR3 DNA: TGTGCCAGCAGTGCCCACAACCCCTACAATGAGCAGTTCTTC
CDR3 protein: CASSAHNPYNEQFF

J gene: TRBJ2-2
D gene: NA
clone size: once
V gene: TRBV28
CDR3 DNA: TGTGGAACCTTACAGGGAAACACCGGGGAGCTGTTTTTT
CDR3 protein: CGTLQGNTGELFF

J gene: TRBJ2-3
D gene: TRBD2
clone size: NA
V gene: TRBV7-8
CDR3 DNA: TGTGCCAGCAGCGCCCGTTGGACTAGCGGGAGGGCCAGGGAGACAGATACGCAGTATTTT
CDR3 protein: CASSARWTSGRARETDTQYF

J gene: TRBJ1-5
D gene: NA
clone size: NA
V gene: TRBV7-8
CDR3 DNA: TGTGCCAGCAGCACTCAGTTAGGGGTTAATAATCAGCCCCAGCATTTT
CDR3 protein: CASSTQLGVNNQPQHF

J gene: TRBJ2-7
D gene: TRBD2
clone size: NA
V gene: TRBV5-8
CDR3 DNA: TGTGCCAGCAGCTTGTACGCCGGGGACACTAGCGGGAGTAACGAGCAGTACTTC
CDR3 protein: CASSLYAGDTSGSNEQYF

J gene: TRBJ1-6
D gene: NA
clone size: NA
V gene: TRBV28
CDR3 DNA: TGTGCCACCCAAGGGACACACTATAATTCACCCCTCCACTTT
CDR3 protein: CATQGTHYNSPLHF

J gene: TRBJ2-2
D gene: TRBD2
clone size: NA
V gene: TRBV4-1
CDR3 DNA: TGCGCCAGCAGCCAAGACCGGGCGCGAGGGACTAGCGGGAGGGCCGAGGACGGGGAGCTGTTTTTT
CDR3 protein: CASSQDRARGTSGRAEDGELFF

J gene: TRBJ2-7
D gene: NA
clone size: NA
V gene: TRBV19
CDR3 DNA: TGTGCCAGTAGCACTTCGGGGGGCCATTCCTACGAGCAGTACTTC
CDR3 protein: CASSTSGGHSYEQYF

J gene: TRBJ1-5
D gene: NA
clone size: NA
V gene: TRBV7-2
CDR3 DNA: TGTGCCAGCAGCTTAGAGGGGCAGGGTTGGCAGCCCCAGCATTTT
CDR3 protein: CASSLEGQGWQPQHF

J gene: TRBJ1-6
D gene: NA
clone size: NA
V gene: TRBV13
CDR3 DNA: TGTGCCAGCAGCACGGGACGGCAGAGCTCCTATAATTCACCCCTCCACTTT
CDR3 protein: CASSTGRQSSYNSPLHF

J gene: TRBJ1-2
D gene: NA
clone size: once
V gene: TRBV19
CDR3 DNA: TGTGCCAGTAGTATACAACGGACGGCGAAGCCTTTCTATGGCTACACCTTC
CDR3 protein: CASSIQRTAKPFYGYTF

J gene: TRBJ2-2
D gene: NA
clone size: NA
V gene: TRBV6-5
CDR3 DNA: TGTGCCAGCATTCTTAGCTGGGGCAGCCCCGGGGAGCTGTTTTTT
CDR3 protein: CASILSWGSPGELFF

J gene: TRBJ2-5
D gene: NA
clone size: NA
V gene: TRBV2
CDR3 DNA: TGTGCTACCAGCCGAGAGACCCAGTACTTC
CDR3 protein: CATSRETQYF

J gene: TRBJ1-2
D gene: NA
clone size: NA
V gene: TRBV2
CDR3 DNA: TGTGCCAGCCTTGACGCGACTTGGGGCTACACCTTC
CDR3 protein: CASLDATWGYTF

J gene: TRBJ2-7
D gene: NA
clone size: NA
V gene: TRBV27
CDR3 DNA: TGTGCCAGCAGTTTGGGGGTCGGGTCGGGAGAGCTCGAGCAGTACTTC
CDR3 protein: CASSLGVGSGELEQYF

J gene: TRBJ2-7
D gene: TRBD2
clone size: NA
V gene: TRBV11-2
CDR3 DNA: TGTGCCAGCAGCACCGGGGGGGGTCGATCCTACGAGCAGTACTTC
CDR3 protein: CASSTGGGRSYEQYF

J gene: TRBJ1-5
D gene: NA
clone size: NA
V gene: TRBV7-2
CDR3 DNA: TGTGCCAGCAGCTTATATTCAGGGGACAATCAGCCCCAGCATTTT
CDR3 protein: CASSLYSGDNQPQHF

J gene: TRBJ1-2
D gene: NA
clone size: NA
V gene: TRBV15
CDR3 DNA: TGTGCCACCAGCAGAGAACCATTGGGCAGGAGTAACTATGGCTACACCTTC
CDR3 protein: CATSREPLGRSNYGYTF

J gene: TRBJ1-2
D gene: NA
clone size: NA
V gene: TRBV27
CDR3 DNA: TGTGCCAGCAGTGTAGGGACGGAGTCTCCTCCGTGGGGCTACACCTTC
CDR3 protein: CASSVGTESPPWGYTF

J gene: TRBJ2-7
D gene: NA
clone size: NA
V gene: TRBV4-3
CDR3 DNA: TGCGCCAGCAGCCAAACGTGGCAGGGTACCTACGAGCAGTACTTC
CDR3 protein: CASSQTWQGTYEQYF